A single sample gave rise to the 26 T cell receptor beta chains below, sequenced in a study of blood T cell repertoires in COVID-19. Produced via immunoSEQ multiplex PCR; TCRdb's table is partial and in-frame only. The sample consists of approximately 290,000 clones, approximately 91% of them appearing once. The sample taken for sequencing was peripheral blood. Every receptor here comes from a woman aged 60-75 years with acute or convalescent COVID-19.

This clone turned up a few times. The chain combines TRBV7-9 with TRBJ1-4; D possibly corresponds to TRBD1 (5 bases). The ends were cut back, 5 bases at V and 6 bases at J, with 13 bases in the middle. Germline CDR1 is SEHNR and CDR2 is FQNEAQ (reference sequence). CDR3 size: 14 residues. The DNA for the CDR3 is TGTGCCAGCAGCCCCGGACATCCTGATGAAAAACTGTTTTTT. It yields the protein CASSPGHPDEKLFF.

This chain joins TRBV6-2 or TRBV6-3 and TRBJ1-2; D is unclear. V lost 4 bases and J lost 4, with 13 bases in between. The CDR3 contains 14 residues. The germline gives CDR1 MNHEY, CDR2 SVGEGT. The CDR3 DNA follows: TGTGCCAGCAGTTCCCTCGAATGGCTCTATGGCTACACCTTC. Amino acids: CASSSLEWLYGYTF.

The V call is TRBV6-2 or TRBV6-3, the J call TRBJ1-4; D remains ambiguous. The germline gives CDR1 MNHEY, CDR2 SVGEGT. Trimming took off 1 base at V and 4 bases at J, with 13 bases between the two ends. The CDR3 spans 16 residues. In DNA, the CDR3 is TGTGCCAGCAGTTACTTACGGACGGGGATTAATGAAAAACTGTTTTTT. Translated: CASSYLRTGINEKLFF.

V and J are TRBV7-2 and TRBJ2-5, with TRBD2 matching over 10 bases. Germline V gene lookup returns CDR1 SGHTA and CDR2 FQGNSA. This CDR3 contains 15 residues. With V trimmed by 2 bases and J by 4 bases, 4 bases remained unmatched. CDR3: CASSLLSSGRETQYF. The CDR3, as DNA: TGTGCCAGCAGCTTACTTTCTAGCGGGAGAGAGACCCAGTACTTC.

The gene calls are TRBV28 and TRBJ1-4; 9 bases match TRBD1. Per the germline V gene, CDR1 is MDHEN and CDR2 is SYDVKM. The CDR3 totals 15 residues. Germline trimming cut 5 bases from V and 5 bases from J; bases unmatched to any gene: 6. CDR3 region: CASSGPGTGNEKLFF. In DNA, the CDR3 is TGTGCCAGCAGTGGACCCGGGACAGGGAATGAAAAACTGTTTTTT.

This rearrangement joins TRBV5-1 to TRBJ1-3; D remains ambiguous. CDR1 and CDR2 from the germline V gene are SGHRS and YFSETQ. The CDR3 sequence is 15 residues long. Trimming stripped 4 bases from V and 0 bases from J, with 11 bases between. This CDR3 is CASSLGGFSGNTIYF. The CDR3 nucleotides are TGCGCCAGCAGCCTCGGAGGGTTCTCTGGAAACACCATATATTTT.

This clone was picked up one time. V and J are TRBV4-2 and TRBJ2-3; D is perhaps TRBD2 (5 bases). V lost 1 base and J 0 bases, leaving 14 bases between the germline ends. Germline lookup yields CDR1 LGHNA and CDR2 YNFKEQ. The CDR3 totals 17 residues. The CDR3 coding sequence is TGTGCCAGCAGCCAAGTGGGTAGCGCAACCAGCACAGATACGCAGTATTTT. Translation gives CASSQVGSATSTDTQYF.

The CDR3 bases are TGTGCCAGCAGCTTCTTTTTGAGCGGTGTCTTCTACAATGAGCAGTTCTTC. It is translated as CASSFFLSGVFYNEQFF. The chain employs TRBV5-6 and TRBJ2-1, with D perhaps TRBD2 (5 bases). The germline V and J ends were trimmed by 2 bases and 3 bases, with 18 bases remaining between them. Germline-derived CDR1 and CDR2 are SGHDT and YYEEEE. This CDR3 is built from 17 residues.

This clone was seen a single time. V gene TRBV7-3 combines with J gene TRBJ2-3, with 7 nucleotides matching TRBD1. The CDR3 contains 15 residues. Losses at the gene ends were 6 bases for V and 4 bases for J; bases not matched to a gene: 10. Germline lookup yields CDR1 SGHTA and CDR2 FQGTGA. CDR3 protein: CASRQEPGGPDTQYF. DNA of the CDR3: TGTGCCAGCAGGCAAGAACCAGGGGGTCCAGATACGCAGTATTTT.

About this clone: One end of the junction fails to match germline, which may point to a read error. The chain recombines TRBV7-8 with TRBJ1-1, with D tentatively TRBD1 (6 bases). This CDR3 region has 15 residues. Per germline, CDR1 SGHVS and CDR2 FQNEAQ. CDR3: CASSLAGRGFTEAFF. DNA for the CDR3: TGTGCCAGCAGCCTAGCGGGCAGGGGATTTACTGAAGCTTTCTTT. The full variable domain, with the rest looked up from reference TRBV7-8 and TRBJ1-1, is GAGVSQSPRYKVAKRGQDVALRCDPISGHVSLFWYQQALGQGPEFLTYFQNEAQLDKSGLPSDRFFAERPEGSVSTLKIQRTQQEDSAVYLCASSLAGRGFTEAFFGQGTRLTVV.

This clone has only one observation. V usage is TRBV28 and J usage is TRBJ2-4; 8 nucleotides match TRBD1. V gave up 4 bases and J gave up 0 bases; unmatched junction bases: 11. CDR3 length equals 18 residues. CDR1 MDHEN and CDR2 SYDVKM come from the germline V gene. CDR3 residues: CASSSAPQGAAAKNIQYF. The CDR3 bases are TGTGCCAGCAGTTCGGCCCCCCAGGGGGCGGCAGCCAAAAACATTCAGTACTTC.

The chain couples TRBV9 to TRBJ1-2; D is unresolved. This CDR3 is 17 amino acids long. V was shortened by 0 bases and J by 0 bases, with 15 bases between the two germline ends. The germline gives CDR1 SGDLS, CDR2 YYNGEE. Here the CDR3 DNA reads TGTGCCAGCAGCGTAGTGGGAGGGCATGTAGCTAACTATGGCTACACCTTC. Translated, it gives CASSVVGGHVANYGYTF.

This chain connects TRBV20-1 to TRBJ1-2, with D unresolved. V lost 5 bases, J lost 0 bases, and 13 bases lay in between. This CDR3 contains 14 residues. Germline assignment: CDR1 DFQATT and CDR2 SNEGSKA (reference sequence). The chain's CDR3 is CSAGGRVANYGYTF. In DNA, the CDR3 is TGCAGTGCTGGTGGCCGTGTAGCTAACTATGGCTACACCTTC.

V and J are TRBV24-1 and TRBJ2-5; 10 positions agree with TRBD1. The V gene's germline CDR1 is KGHDR and CDR2 SFDVKD. This CDR3 is built from 15 residues. V lost 5 bases, J lost 1 base, and 3 bases stayed unmatched. The CDR3 protein is CATSVGTGAQETQYF. CDR3 DNA sequence: TGTGCCACCAGTGTCGGGACAGGGGCCCAAGAGACCCAGTACTTC.

J is TRBJ2-5 and V is TRBV7-6, with 7 bases that match TRBD2. This CDR3 comprises 14 residues. Losses at the gene ends were 2 bases for V and 1 base for J; bases not matched to a gene: 1. CDR1 is SGHVS, CDR2 FNYEAQ, per germline. CDR3 in amino acids: CASSLSGAQETQYF. As DNA, the CDR3 is TGTGCCAGCAGCTTAAGCGGGGCCCAAGAGACCCAGTACTTC. Using reference TRBV7-6 and TRBJ2-5 for the parts outside the CDR3, the full variable domain is GAGVSQSPRYKVTKRGQDVALRCDPISGHVSLYWYRQALGQGPEFLTYFNYEAQQDKSGLPNDRFSAERPEGSISTLTIQRTEQRDSAMYRCASSLSGAQETQYFGPGTRLLVL.

This sequence joins TRBV5-6 and TRBJ2-5; possible D gene TRBD1, 5 bases. V lost 0 bases and J 5 bases, leaving 8 bases between the germline ends. The CDR3 is 13 residues long. Germline CDR1 and CDR2: SGHDT and YYEEEE. The chain's CDR3 is CASSLGGWETQYF. The CDR3 DNA reads as TGTGCCAGCAGCTTGGGGGGCTGGGAGACCCAGTACTTC.

The chain is built from TRBV18 and TRBJ1-5; no clear D gene. Trimming took off 2 bases at V and 5 bases at J, with 13 bases between the two ends. Germline V gene sequence: CDR1 KGHSH, CDR2 LQKENI. The CDR3 contains 15 residues. CDR3 amino acids: CASSPTPQSDQPQHF. In DNA, the CDR3 is TGTGCCAGCTCACCAACCCCCCAAAGCGATCAGCCCCAGCATTTT.

This clone was counted once. The genes are TRBV11-2 and TRBJ2-3; 8 positions match TRBD1. J was trimmed by 1 base and V by 8 bases; bases with no gene match: 2. CDR1 SGHAT and CDR2 FQNNGV come from the germline V gene. The CDR3 covers 13 residues. The CDR3 nucleotides read TGTGCCAGCTACAGGGGGGGCACAGATACGCAGTATTTT. Translating gives CASYRGGTDTQYF. The full variable domain, its missing parts supplied by reference TRBV11-2 and TRBJ2-3, is EAGVAQSPRYKIIEKRQSVAFWCNPISGHATLYWYQQILGQGPKLLIQFQNNGVVDDSQLPKDRFSAERLKGVDSTLKIQPAKLEDSAVYLCASYRGGTDTQYFGPGTRLTVL.

For this clone: The same CDR3 can be traced to other DNA sequences in this sample. This chain joins TRBV7-2 and TRBJ1-5; D gene uncertain. Germline CDR1 SGHTA, CDR2 FQGNSA. The CDR3 is 14 amino acids. Deletions cut 5 bases from V and 2 bases from J, with 10 bases between. The CDR3 spells CASSQRGGNQPQHF. The CDR3 nucleotides are TGTGCCAGCAGCCAAAGAGGAGGCAATCAGCCCCAGCATTTT.

About this clone: The sample holds other DNA sequences that translate to the same CDR3. The chain has TRBV28 and TRBJ2-3; 7 nucleotides agree with TRBD2. The germline CDR1 and CDR2 sequences are MDHEN and SYDVKM. The CDR3 runs 14 residues. The trim removed 2 bases at V and 4 bases at J, leaving 3 bases unmatched. Here the CDR3 DNA reads TGTGCCAGCAGTTTAGCGGGAGAGGCAGATACGCAGTATTTT. Protein sequence: CASSLAGEADTQYF.

The chain joins TRBV5-4 to TRBJ2-3; 7 bases align to TRBD2. CDR3 length: 11 amino acids. Germline CDR1 SGHNT, CDR2 YYREEE (reference sequence). The V and J ends lost 7 bases and 8 bases, in that order; junction bases with no gene match: 4. Here the CDR3 DNA reads TGTGCCAGCGGGGGGGAGTCTACGCAGTATTTT. This sequence encodes CASGGESTQYF.

DNA for the CDR3: TGTGCCAGCAGCTTACAGGGTCCCAGGGGTGGCTACACCTTC. Its protein is CASSLQGPRGGYTF. The rearrangement joins TRBV5-6 to TRBJ1-2; D is perhaps TRBD1 (6 bases). Germline CDR1 SGHDT, CDR2 YYEEEE. V lost 2 bases and J 7 bases, leaving 15 bases between the germline ends. CDR3 length: 14 amino acids.

The V gene is TRBV27, the J gene TRBJ1-6, with a tentative D call TRBD1 (6 bases). Trimming removed 6 bases from V and 2 bases from J, with 26 bases in between. CDR1 is MNHEY and CDR2 is SMNVEV in the germline V gene (reference sequence). The CDR3 runs to 20 residues. The CDR3 reads CASRSKPVQGLSTYNSPLHF. For the CDR3, the DNA is TGTGCCAGCAGATCAAAACCTGTACAGGGTTTATCGACCTATAATTCACCCCTCCACTTT.

The chain carries TRBV19 and TRBJ1-2, with 9 nucleotides matching TRBD1. The CDR3 sequence is 14 residues long. Germline V gives CDR1 LNHDA, CDR2 SQIVND (reference sequence). Losses at the gene ends were 5 bases for V and 6 bases for J; bases not matched to a gene: 7. The CDR3 protein is CASSPRQGEHGYTF. In DNA, the CDR3 is TGTGCCAGTAGTCCGCGACAGGGGGAGCATGGCTACACCTTC.

The J gene is TRBJ2-3, the V gene TRBV7-2, with a tentative D call TRBD2 (6 bases). V shed 2 bases and J shed 0 bases, with 18 bases lying between them. The CDR3 spans 18 residues. Germline loops: CDR1 SGHTA, CDR2 FQGNSA. CDR3 DNA sequence: TGTGCCAGCAGCTTATGGGGCTGGGGCGGGGCTAGCACAGATACGCAGTATTTT. Amino acid sequence: CASSLWGWGGASTDTQYF.

The gene calls are TRBV18 and TRBJ1-2; D is perhaps TRBD1 (5 bases). V was shortened by 2 bases and J by 8 bases, with 12 bases between the two germline ends. Germline V gives CDR1 KGHSH, CDR2 LQKENI. The CDR3 consists of 13 residues. In nucleotides, the CDR3 is TGTGCCAGCTCACCAAGGCAGGGCGGAGGCTACACCTTC. Amino acid sequence: CASSPRQGGGYTF.